One and the same sample provided the 2 T cell receptor beta chains below, sequenced in a study of monozygotic twins with inflammatory bowel disease. With the 5' RACE reads reprocessed, TCRdb shows one record per CDR3 protein and no DNA. Its table lists about 300,000 distinct CDR3 sequences. Sequencing was done on a sample of blood. The origin of the receptors is a human donor with ulcerative colitis or Crohn's disease, or a healthy co-twin of an affected twin (not recorded which).

The chain is built from TRBV28 and TRBJ2-7; with no DNA, the TCRdb D assignment of TRBD2 cannot be verified. The CDR3 has 16 residues. From germline, CDR1 is MDHEN and CDR2 SYDVKM. This chain's CDR3 is CASTPQGAGSSYEQYF.

The chain links TRBV6-2 or TRBV6-3 to TRBJ2-2. The CDR3 has 15 amino acids. Germline V gives CDR1 MNHEY, CDR2 SVGEGT. CDR3 sequence: CASSYSNIFTGELFF.